Listed below are T cell receptor beta chains from one sample, sequenced in a study of T cells in Graves' hyperthyroidism and ophthalmopathy. From the multiplex PCR reads, TCRdb called clonotypes with MiXCR, one entry per CDR3 protein. Of over 250,000 distinct CDR3 sequences in the sample, over 20% are singletons; the top ten hold 50% to 75%. The sample consisted of blood. Source of these receptors: a young man with Graves' ophthalmopathy. CDR3s include the opening cysteine and the closing phenylalanine or tryptophan. Fields, in order: CDR3 protein, CDR3 DNA, clone size, V gene, J gene, D gene. A D gene is named only where the DNA matches it firmly. The listing skips clone size in some rows; elsewhere it reads once, few, many or a size class.

CASRQDTGTYEQYF	TGTGCCAGCAGGCAGGACACCGGAACGTACGAGCAGTACTTC	NA	TRBV6-2/TRBV6-3	TRBJ2-7	NA
CATSDSLWNEQFF	TGTGCCACCAGTGATTCCCTCTGGAATGAGCAGTTCTTC	few	TRBV24-1	TRBJ2-1	NA
CAYRQTNSNQPQHF	TGTGCCTACCGACAGACCAATAGCAATCAGCCCCAGCATTTT	many	TRBV30	TRBJ1-5	NA
CASSSGGSPLHF	TGTGCCAGCAGTTCCGGGGGTTCACCCCTCCACTTT	NA	TRBV12-3/TRBV12-4	TRBJ1-6	NA
CSVETGGLSGANVLTF	TGCAGCGTTGAAACAGGGGGCCTCTCTGGGGCCAACGTCCTGACTTTC	few	TRBV29-1	TRBJ2-6	TRBD1
CASSLRSGASGNEQFF	TGTGCCAGCAGTTTAAGATCGGGAGCATCTGGGAATGAGCAGTTCTTC	many	TRBV12-3/TRBV12-4	TRBJ2-1	NA
CASSLRGLETQYF	TGTGCCAGCAGCTTAAGGGGTTTAGAGACCCAGTACTTC	many	TRBV5-5	TRBJ2-5	NA
CASSLGPRQYTGELFF	TGTGCCAGCTCACTCGGGCCACGACAGTACACCGGGGAGCTGTTTTTT	few	TRBV18	TRBJ2-2	NA
CASSPLRDLNTEAFF	TGTGCCAGCAGTCCCCTTCGGGACCTGAACACTGAAGCTTTCTTT	few	TRBV27	TRBJ1-1	NA
CASWHTGQGRGGYTF	TGTGCCAGTTGGCATACCGGACAGGGTCGAGGTGGCTACACCTTC	NA	TRBV19	TRBJ1-2	TRBD1
CASREDRGRNQPQHF	TGTGCCAGCAGGGAGGACAGGGGGAGAAATCAGCCCCAGCATTTT	NA	TRBV12-3/TRBV12-4	TRBJ1-5	TRBD1
CASTDRGAGNTIYF	TGTGCCAGCACGGACAGGGGCGCTGGAAACACCATATATTTT	few	TRBV18	TRBJ1-3	TRBD1
CASSVVPGGNYGYTF	TGTGCCAGCAGCGTAGTCCCAGGGGGCAACTATGGCTACACCTTC	NA	TRBV9	TRBJ1-2	TRBD1
CASSLRTGGREETQYF	TGCGCCAGCAGCCTTCGGACAGGGGGCAGAGAAGAGACCCAGTACTTC	NA	TRBV5-1	TRBJ2-5	TRBD1
CASSRGLAGGRYTGELFF	TGTGCCAGCAGCCGAGGACTAGCGGGAGGGCGGTACACCGGGGAGCTGTTTTTT	once	TRBV11-2	TRBJ2-2	TRBD2
CASSVTSSGANVLTF	TGTGCCAGCAGCGTAACGAGCTCTGGGGCCAACGTCCTGACTTTC	NA	TRBV9	TRBJ2-6	NA
CASDQGQRIYNEQYF	TGTGCCAGTGACCAAGGTCAGCGGATCTACAATGAGCAGTACTTC	NA	TRBV19	TRBJ2-7	NA
CASSNPTGAGANVLTF	TGTGCCAGCAGCAACCCGACAGGGGCAGGGGCCAACGTCCTGACTTTC	NA	TRBV28	TRBJ2-6	TRBD1
CASSLPGTSFQFF	TGTGCCAGCAGCCTTCCCGGGACTAGCTTTCAGTTCTTC	few	TRBV14	TRBJ2-1	TRBD2
CASGLLGRPNTGELFF	TGTGCTAGTGGACTCCTCGGGAGACCGAACACCGGGGAGCTGTTTTTT	NA	TRBV12-5	TRBJ2-2	NA
CATSRVIGGEAFF	TGTGCCACCAGCAGGGTTATCGGGGGTGAAGCTTTCTTT	NA	TRBV15	TRBJ1-1	NA
CASAWAEGLENTEAFF	TGCGCCAGCGCCTGGGCGGAGGGTCTGGAGAACACTGAAGCTTTCTTT	NA	TRBV10-2	TRBJ1-1	NA
CASSSRGARGYTF	TGTGCCAGCAGTTCCAGGGGGGCGAGGGGCTACACCTTC	few	TRBV12-3/TRBV12-4	TRBJ1-2	TRBD1
CATGTGRGLSTDTQYF	TGTGCCACTGGGACAGGGAGGGGGTTGAGCACAGATACGCAGTATTTT	NA	TRBV6-2/TRBV6-3	TRBJ2-3	TRBD1
CATELGGGNYGYTF	TGTGCCACCGAATTGGGAGGGGGCAACTATGGCTACACCTTC	few	TRBV7-9	TRBJ1-2	TRBD1
CASSLGLATDTQYF	TGTGCCAGCAGCCTCGGACTAGCGACAGATACGCAGTATTTT	many	TRBV27	TRBJ2-3	TRBD2
CASRSTGTGNTEAFF	TGCGCCAGCAGGTCGACCGGGACAGGGAACACTGAAGCTTTCTTT	NA	TRBV5-1	TRBJ1-1	TRBD1
CASSFLNSPLHF	TGTGCCAGCAGCTTTTTAAATTCACCCCTCCACTTT	NA	TRBV7-9	TRBJ1-6	NA
CASSVTRTYEQYF	TGTGCCAGCAGTGTGACAAGAACCTACGAGCAGTACTTC	NA	TRBV2	TRBJ2-7	NA
CSAREGQGSQPQHF	TGCAGTGCTAGAGAAGGGCAGGGGAGTCAGCCCCAGCATTTT	many	TRBV20-1	TRBJ1-5	NA
CASSIDGRGQAEAFF	TGTGCCAGTAGTATAGATGGGCGAGGGCAGGCTGAAGCTTTCTTT	few	TRBV19	TRBJ1-1	NA
CASSPLETTDTQYF	TGCGCCAGCAGCCCCCTTGAGACCACAGATACGCAGTATTTT	NA	TRBV5-1	TRBJ2-3	NA
CASSEGDAANTGELFF	TGTGCCAGCAGCGAAGGGGACGCCGCGAACACCGGGGAGCTGTTTTTT	few	TRBV9	TRBJ2-2	NA
CASRKIAEGGELFF	TGTGCCAGCAGGAAGATAGCGGAGGGGGGGGAGCTGTTTTTT	few	TRBV6-1	TRBJ2-2	NA
CASSRVGGASYNSPLHF	TGTGCCAGCAGTCGGGTCGGCGGAGCATCCTATAATTCACCCCTCCACTTT	few	TRBV28	TRBJ1-6	NA
CSAYETSHTDTQYF	TGCAGTGCTTATGAGACATCCCACACAGATACGCAGTATTTT	many	TRBV20-1	TRBJ2-3	NA
CATSDPQGRDGNIQYF	TGTGCCACCAGTGATCCTCAGGGGCGGGATGGAAACATTCAGTACTTC	NA	TRBV24-1	TRBJ2-4	NA
CSAPDRSYSGNTIYF	TGCAGTGCTCCCGACAGGTCTTACTCTGGAAACACCATATATTTT	NA	TRBV20-1	TRBJ1-3	NA
CASIGQRGYEQYF	TGTGCCAGCATAGGACAGCGGGGCTACGAGCAGTACTTC	many	TRBV28	TRBJ2-7	NA
CASSHRDQNNEQFF	TGTGCCAGCAGCCACCGGGACCAAAACAATGAGCAGTTCTTC	NA	TRBV7-3	TRBJ2-1	NA
CASSLVPPGLVYNEQFF	TGTGCCAGCAGCTTAGTTCCTCCGGGACTGGTATACAATGAGCAGTTCTTC	many	TRBV11-3	TRBJ2-1	NA
CASRDFTGELFF	TGTGCCAGCCGGGATTTCACCGGGGAGCTGTTTTTT	few	TRBV27	TRBJ2-2	NA
CATEGNTQYF	TGTGCCACCGAGGGGAATACGCAGTATTTT	NA	TRBV28	TRBJ2-3	NA
CASSVAGVYGYTF	TGCGCCAGCAGTGTGGCAGGGGTCTATGGCTACACCTTC	NA	TRBV10-2	TRBJ1-2	NA
CATSRAGTGHGELFF	TGTGCCACCAGCAGGGCGGGGACAGGGCACGGGGAGCTGTTTTTT	few	TRBV15	TRBJ2-2	TRBD1
CSARTGGAKLFF	TGCAGTGCCCGGACAGGGGGCGCGAAACTGTTTTTT	few	TRBV20-1	TRBJ1-4	TRBD1
CASRDRGRGYEQYF	TGTGCCAGCAGGGACAGGGGGAGGGGCTACGAGCAGTACTTC	many	TRBV28	TRBJ2-7	TRBD1
CASSKMRHEQYF	TGTGCCAGCAGTAAGATGCGTCACGAGCAGTACTTC	few	TRBV12-3/TRBV12-4	TRBJ2-7	NA
CASRYGQFGDYEQYF	TGTGCCAGCAGATATGGGCAATTTGGTGACTACGAGCAGTACTTC	many	TRBV28	TRBJ2-7	NA
CASSVGEGGANVLTF	TGTGCCAGCAGCGTGGGAGAGGGTGGGGCCAACGTCCTGACTTTC	few	TRBV9	TRBJ2-6	NA
CASSLDRYNYGYTF	TGTGCCAGCAGTTTAGACAGGTACAACTATGGCTACACCTTC	few	TRBV12-3/TRBV12-4	TRBJ1-2	NA